This T cell receptor beta chain was identified during a study of vaccination and CD4 T cells after COVID-19. Cultured CD4+ T cells had their DNA profiled by the Oncomine TCR Beta short-read assay. TCRdb recomputed calls from the PCR reads with MiXCR, one row per CDR3 protein. Of 20,000 or so distinct CDR3 sequences in the sample, 20% to 30% are singletons; the top ten hold roughly 10%. Treatment here: approximately 10-day PBMC culture with coronavirus spike peptide pools or control peptides (ViraFEST assay). ViraFEST used peptide pools to expand antigen-specific T cells before TCR sequencing. As regards this clonotype: Its antigen is still unknown.

The CDR3 covers 15 residues. CDR1 is SEHNR, CDR2 FQNEAQ, per germline (reference sequence). V lost 1 base, J lost 1 base, and 10 bases lay in between. The chain links TRBV7-9 to TRBJ2-5; D gene uncertain. Sequenced input: cultured CD4+ T cells from blood. The receptor comes from a human donor with COVID-19. The CDR3: CASSLELDRQETQYF. The CDR3 DNA follows: TGTGCCAGCAGCTTAGAATTGGACCGCCAAGAGACCCAGTACTTC.